This T cell receptor (beta chain) emerged from a study of blood T cells in healthy people across ages. This clonotype was counted a few times. The target antigen is unknown. Each individual donor underwent a draw of approximately 10 milliliters of peripheral blood. The second PCR ran about 6 to 11 cycles with a sample-barcoded 5' primer and J-beta primers. Researchers report that each sample yielded at least 2.5 million CDR3-containing paired-end reads. TCRdb re-derived calls from the 5' RACE reads in MiXCR, one entry per CDR3 protein. This repertoire shows roughly 900,000 distinct CDR3 sequences, about 48% found once; its top ten account for 13%. Study-level findings and limits: Estimated diversity that came from one million T cells was considered an underestimate.

V was trimmed by 4 bases and J by 7 bases, leaving 13 bases between them. The CDR3 has 13 residues. This sequence originates from a man under 40 in good health. The chain combines TRBV12-3 or TRBV12-4 with TRBJ1-2; D is ambiguous. What was sequenced was blood. As DNA, the CDR3 is TGTGCCAGCAGTTCCATCCCCCAGCGTGGCTACACCTTC. Translation gives CASSSIPQRGYTF.